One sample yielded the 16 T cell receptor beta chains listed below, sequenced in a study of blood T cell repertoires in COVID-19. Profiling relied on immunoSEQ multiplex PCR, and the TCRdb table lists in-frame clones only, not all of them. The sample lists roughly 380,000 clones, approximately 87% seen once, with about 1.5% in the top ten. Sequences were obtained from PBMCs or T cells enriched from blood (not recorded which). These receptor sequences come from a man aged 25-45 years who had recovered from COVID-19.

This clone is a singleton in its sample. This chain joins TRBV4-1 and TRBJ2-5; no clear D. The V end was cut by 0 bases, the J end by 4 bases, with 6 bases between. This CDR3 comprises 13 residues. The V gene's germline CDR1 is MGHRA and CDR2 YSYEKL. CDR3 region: CASSQDPGETQYF. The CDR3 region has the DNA TGCGCCAGCAGCCAAGATCCGGGAGAGACCCAGTACTTC.

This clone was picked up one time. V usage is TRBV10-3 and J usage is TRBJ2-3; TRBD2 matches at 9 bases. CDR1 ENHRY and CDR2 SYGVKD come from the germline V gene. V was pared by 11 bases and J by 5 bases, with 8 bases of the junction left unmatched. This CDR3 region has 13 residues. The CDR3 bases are TGTGCCGCGACTAGCGGACGAGGAGATACGCAGTATTTT. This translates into CAATSGRGDTQYF.

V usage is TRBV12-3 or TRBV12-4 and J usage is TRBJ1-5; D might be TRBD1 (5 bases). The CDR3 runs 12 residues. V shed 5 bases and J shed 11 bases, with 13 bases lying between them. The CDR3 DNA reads TGTGCCAGCAGTGCCCGACAGATGGCCCAGCATTTT. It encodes CASSARQMAQHF.

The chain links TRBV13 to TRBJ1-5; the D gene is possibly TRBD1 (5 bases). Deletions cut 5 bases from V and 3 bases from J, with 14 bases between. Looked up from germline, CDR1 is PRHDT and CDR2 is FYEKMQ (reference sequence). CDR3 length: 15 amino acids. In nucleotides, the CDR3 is TGTGCCAGCAGCCGGGGGGTAGGGGTCAATCAGCCCCAGCATTTT. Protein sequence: CASSRGVGVNQPQHF.

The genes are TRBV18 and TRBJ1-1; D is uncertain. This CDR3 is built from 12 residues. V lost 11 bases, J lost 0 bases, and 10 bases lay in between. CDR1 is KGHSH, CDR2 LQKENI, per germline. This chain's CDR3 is CAARGMNTEAFF. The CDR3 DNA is TGTGCCGCGCGGGGAATGAACACTGAAGCTTTCTTT.

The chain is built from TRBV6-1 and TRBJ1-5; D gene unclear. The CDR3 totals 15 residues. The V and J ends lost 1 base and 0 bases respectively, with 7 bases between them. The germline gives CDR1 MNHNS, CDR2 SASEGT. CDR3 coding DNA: TGTGCCAGCAGTGAAGGCGTCAATAGCAATCAGCCCCAGCATTTT. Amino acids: CASSEGVNSNQPQHF.

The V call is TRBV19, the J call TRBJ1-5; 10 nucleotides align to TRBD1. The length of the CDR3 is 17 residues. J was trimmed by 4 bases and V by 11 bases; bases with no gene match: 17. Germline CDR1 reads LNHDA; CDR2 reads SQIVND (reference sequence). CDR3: CAVRGTGAFISNQPQHF. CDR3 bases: TGTGCCGTCAGAGGGACAGGGGCCTTCATCTCAAATCAGCCCCAGCATTTT.

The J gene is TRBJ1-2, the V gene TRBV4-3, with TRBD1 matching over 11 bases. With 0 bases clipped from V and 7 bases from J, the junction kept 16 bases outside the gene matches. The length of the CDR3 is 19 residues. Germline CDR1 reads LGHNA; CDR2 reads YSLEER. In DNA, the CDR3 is TGCGCCAGCAGCCAAGATCCCCCCCCACAGTGGACAGGGGGCTCTGGCTACACCTTC. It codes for CASSQDPPPQWTGGSGYTF.

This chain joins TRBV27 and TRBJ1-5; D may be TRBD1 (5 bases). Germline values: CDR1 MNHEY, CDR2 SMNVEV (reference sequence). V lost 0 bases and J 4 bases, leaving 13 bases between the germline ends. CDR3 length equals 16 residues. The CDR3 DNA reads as TGTGCCAGCAGTTTATCGAATGGGGCGCTGAATCAGCCCCAGCATTTT. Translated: CASSLSNGALNQPQHF.

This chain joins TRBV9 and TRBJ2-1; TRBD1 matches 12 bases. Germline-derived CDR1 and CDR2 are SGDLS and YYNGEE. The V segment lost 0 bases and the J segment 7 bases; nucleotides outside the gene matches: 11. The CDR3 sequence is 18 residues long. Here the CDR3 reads CASSVAREGQGARNEQFF. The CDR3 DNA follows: TGTGCCAGCAGCGTAGCTAGGGAGGGACAGGGGGCGCGAAATGAGCAGTTCTTC.

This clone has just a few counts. CDR3: CASSERGSGNTIYF. For the CDR3, the DNA is TGTGCCAGCAGTGAAAGGGGCTCTGGAAACACCATATATTTT. The V gene is TRBV2, the J gene TRBJ1-3, with D perhaps matching TRBD1 (5 bases). V was shortened by 2 bases and J by 0 bases, with 5 bases between the two germline ends. The germline gives CDR1 SNHLY, CDR2 FYNNEI. This CDR3 contains 14 residues.

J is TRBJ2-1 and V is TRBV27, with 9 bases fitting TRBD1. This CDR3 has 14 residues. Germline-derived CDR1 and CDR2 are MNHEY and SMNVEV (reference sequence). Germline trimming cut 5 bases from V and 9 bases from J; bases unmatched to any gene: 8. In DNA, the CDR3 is TGTGCCAGCAGTCCGACAGGGGGTTGGGGTGAGCAGTTCTTC. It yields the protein CASSPTGGWGEQFF.

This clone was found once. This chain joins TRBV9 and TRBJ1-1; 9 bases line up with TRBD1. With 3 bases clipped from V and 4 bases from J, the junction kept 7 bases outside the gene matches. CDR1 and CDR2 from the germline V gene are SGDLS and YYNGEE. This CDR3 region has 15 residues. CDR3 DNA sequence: TGTGCCAGCAGCGGAGGGACAGGGTTAGGCACTGAAGCTTTCTTT. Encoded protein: CASSGGTGLGTEAFF.

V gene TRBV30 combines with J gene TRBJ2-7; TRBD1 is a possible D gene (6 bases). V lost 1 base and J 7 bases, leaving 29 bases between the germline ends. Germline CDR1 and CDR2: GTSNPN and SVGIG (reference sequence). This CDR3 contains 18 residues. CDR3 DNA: TGTGCCTGGAGTGGGGACCCACCCCAGGGGTCCCGGCTTGGGGAGCAGTACTTC. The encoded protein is CAWSGDPPQGSRLGEQYF.

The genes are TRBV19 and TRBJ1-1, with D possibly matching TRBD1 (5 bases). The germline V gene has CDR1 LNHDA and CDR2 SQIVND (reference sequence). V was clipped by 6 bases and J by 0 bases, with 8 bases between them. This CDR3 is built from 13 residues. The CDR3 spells CASSRVMNTEAFF. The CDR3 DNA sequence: TGTGCCAGTAGCAGGGTTATGAACACTGAAGCTTTCTTT.

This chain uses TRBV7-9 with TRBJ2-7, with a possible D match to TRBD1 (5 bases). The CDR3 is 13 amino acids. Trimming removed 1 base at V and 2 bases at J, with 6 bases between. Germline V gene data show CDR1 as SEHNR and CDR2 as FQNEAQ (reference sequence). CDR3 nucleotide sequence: TGTGCCAGCAGCTTAGGACAGCCCTACGAGCAGTACTTC. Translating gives CASSLGQPYEQYF.